This T cell receptor (beta chain) appears in the sequencing data of a study of blood T cell repertoires in COVID-19. For the study at large: T cells, B-cell-depleted T cells, or PBMCs provided the cDNA or gDNA that served as material.

Clones were sequenced by immunoSEQ multiplex PCR, and TCRdb holds only the in-frame ones, with some missing. The sample has more than 300,000 clones; around 89% are singletons. V dropped 4 bases and J dropped 5; count of bases not matched to a gene: 6. There are 14 residues in the CDR3. Germline-derived CDR1 and CDR2 are MGHDK and SYGVNS. Clinical history reported by participants formed the basis on which cohorts were assigned. Cohort 3 recovered donors had two negative PCRs, clearance, or symptom resolution. The clonotype originates from a woman aged 18 to 35 who had recovered from COVID-19. The specimen sequenced was PBMCs or T cells enriched from blood (not recorded which). This rearrangement joins TRBV25-1 to TRBJ2-7, with 9 bases aligning to TRBD1. The CDR3 here is CASSAGQGDHEQYF. In DNA form, the CDR3 reads TGTGCCAGCAGTGCGGGACAGGGAGACCACGAGCAGTACTTC.